This TCR beta chain was documented in a study of blood T cell repertoires in COVID-19. Whole-study context: Sample material is recorded as cDNA or gDNA derived from T cells, B-cell-depleted T cells, or PBMCs.

The CDR3 sequence is 14 residues long. Deletions cut 2 bases from V and 3 bases from J, with 7 bases between. Germline assignment: CDR1 SGHTA and CDR2 FQGTGA. The assay was immunoSEQ multiplex PCR, and TCRdb's table has in-frame clones only and misses some. Seen here are about 15,000 clones, approximately 84% observed once, and the top ten hold roughly a sixth. The receptor's source is a human donor in a cohort sampled during active COVID-19. Sequencing was done on a sample of peripheral blood. The chain uses TRBV7-3 and TRBJ2-2; D is perhaps TRBD1 (6 bases). DNA of the CDR3: TGTGCCAGCAGCTTAGGGACATACACCGGGGAGCTGTTTTTT. Protein product: CASSLGTYTGELFF.